The 2 T cell receptor beta chains below were found in one sample sequenced in a study of T cells in Graves' hyperthyroidism and ophthalmopathy. Amplification of TCR beta CDR3 regions was performed using RNA transcripts as template. When the TCR CDR3 underwent first-round RT-PCR, the HTBI primer set was used. TCRdb re-called the multiplex PCR reads through MiXCR, storing one row per CDR3 protein. The table shows under 350,000 distinct CDR3 sequences, with roughly an eighth occurring only once. Sequencing was performed on blood. Receptors were obtained from a woman aged 40-49 years with Graves' ophthalmopathy.

This clonotype was counted at least ten times. V and J are TRBV10-2 and TRBJ1-2; D gene uncertain. Germline V gives CDR1 WSHSY, CDR2 SAAADI. CDR3 length equals 11 residues. V dropped 7 bases and J dropped 2 bases, with 5 bases sitting between them. The CDR3 DNA follows: TGCGCCAGCACAGGAAACTATGGCTACACCTTC. Protein sequence: CASTGNYGYTF.

This clonotype was observed a handful of times. The J gene is TRBJ2-7, the V gene TRBV7-9; D is uncertain. Germline V gene lookup returns CDR1 SEHNR and CDR2 FQNEAQ (reference sequence). Between the trimmed V and J ends, which lost 5 bases and 6 bases, there was a span of 8 bases. The CDR3 consists of 11 residues. The CDR3 DNA reads as TGTGCCAGCAGCGGTCGGGTCGAGCAGTACTTC. It translates to CASSGRVEQYF. Variable domain in full (rest from reference TRBV7-9 and TRBJ2-7): DTGVSQNPRHKITKRGQNVTFRCDPISEHNRLYWYRQTLGQGPEFLTYFQNEAQLEKSRLLSDRFSAERPKGSFSTLEIQRTEQGDSAMYLCASSGRVEQYFGPGTRLTVT.